This T cell receptor (beta chain) is from a study of Graves' ophthalmopathy and Graves' hyperthyroidism. The study's findings and limits: Classification of ophthalmopathy versus stable hyperthyroidism by a 13-signature model yielded about 90% sensitivity and just under 83% specificity. Blood also harbored most expanded thyroid clonotypes above 0.001 frequency.

Each donor who had ophthalmopathy showed moderate-to-severe activity, a CAS of ≥3, a NOSPECS of ≥4, and a duration under 3 months. This clonotype was counted many times. Its antigen remains unknown. Transcripts of RNA were the source for amplifying TCR beta CDR3 regions. HTBI-primed RT-PCR formed the first round, and a multiplex PCR formed the second. TCRdb re-called the multiplex PCR reads with MiXCR, one entry per CDR3 protein. The sample includes approximately 500,000 distinct CDR3 sequences, approximately 15% seen only once; the top ten take approximately 9.8%. Per the germline V gene, CDR1 is MNHEY and CDR2 is SVGAGI. Trimming took 8 bases from V and 4 from J, leaving 21 bases between them. The CDR3 consists of 17 residues.

This TCR came from a woman aged 30 to 39 with Graves' ophthalmopathy. Sequenced: blood. This chain links TRBV6-5 with TRBJ2-6; D assignment may be TRBD1 or TRBD2 (5 bases each). The CDR3 sequence: CASVRGRGLAGANVLTF. The CDR3 DNA is TGTGCCAGCGTTCGGGGACGGGGCTTGGCGGGGGCCAACGTCCTGACTTTC.